This T cell receptor beta chain appears in the sequencing data of a study of T-cell memory formation after mild COVID-19. Study information: Across donors, TCR clusters were largely donor specific.

The CDR3 covers 14 residues. Trimming took off 7 bases at V and 1 base at J, with 12 bases between the two ends. CDR1 is SNHLY and CDR2 is FYNNEI in the germline V gene. The TCR alpha and TCR beta cDNA libraries, bearing sample barcodes and UMIs, were generated by 5'RACE using constant-segment primers. TCRdb processed the 5' RACE reads anew with MiXCR; each CDR3 protein has one entry. This table holds roughly 190,000 distinct CDR3 sequences, more than 25% found once. The chain uses TRBV2 and TRBJ2-3; D gene unclear. This TCR was recovered from an adult woman who had mild COVID-19 (a few samples of this study predate the infection). Cell type and time point are not known. Sequenced material: PBMCs or a T cell subset sorted from them (not recorded which). The CDR3 nucleotides read TGTGCCAGCATCCCCAGTATGGGCACAGATACGCAGTATTTT. It specifies CASIPSMGTDTQYF. The whole variable domain, filled in from reference TRBV2 and TRBJ2-3, reads EPEVTQTPSHQVTQMGQEVILRCVPISNHLYFYWYRQILGQKVEFLVSFYNNEISEKSEIFDDQFSVERPDGSNFTLKIRSTKLEDSAMYFCASIPSMGTDTQYFGPGTRLTVL.